This T cell receptor beta chain came from a study of T and B cells in COVID-19 patients. Study-wide context: Peripheral blood came from COVID-19 patients with active infection or after recovery.

BIOMED2 TRB-A/B primer pools were used in multiplex TRB PCR. TCRdb independently ran MiXCR on the multiplex PCR reads; one entry per CDR3 protein. The sample yields thousands of distinct CDR3 sequences, roughly a third seen once. Blood genomic DNA input for TRB amplification was 250-500 ng. With V trimmed by 4 bases and J by 2 bases, 4 bases remained unmatched. The CDR3 consists of 15 residues. The sequence was obtained from a human donor with active COVID-19. The sample taken for sequencing was blood. This chain uses TRBV12-3 or TRBV12-4 with TRBJ2-7; TRBD2 matches 11 bases. The CDR3 nucleotides are TGTGCCAGCAGTTCACTAGCGGGGGCGACCTACGAGCAGTACTTC. It yields the protein CASSSLAGATYEQYF.